The 5 T cell receptor beta chains listed next were all sequenced from one sample in a study of shared clonotypes between healthy human individuals. Some clones are missing from TCRdb's copy, which holds only in-frame ones; the method was immunoSEQ multiplex PCR. The data show more than 2,000,000 clones, 90% to 95% seen once. The sample taken for sequencing was naive CD4+ T cells from PBMCs. Subset in this sample: CD45RA+ positively selected. Every receptor here comes from a man between 18 and 35 years old in good health. Some clones in this sample may be carry-over from other donors' samples.

The chain couples TRBV6-5 to TRBJ2-7; 9 nucleotides line up with TRBD1. The V gene's germline CDR1 is MNHEY and CDR2 SVGAGI. Losses at the gene ends were 2 bases for V and 2 bases for J; bases not matched to a gene: 1. This CDR3 spans 14 amino acids. CDR3 region: CASSYDRGTYEQYF. The CDR3 region has the DNA TGTGCCAGCAGTTACGACAGGGGGACCTACGAGCAGTACTTC.

V gene TRBV5-6 combines with J gene TRBJ1-2; no clear D gene. This CDR3 region has 17 residues. V gave up 0 bases and J gave up 3 bases, with 18 bases separating them. Germline V gene lookup returns CDR1 SGHDT and CDR2 YYEEEE. The CDR3 DNA reads as TGTGCCAGCAGCTTGGTTCTAGGGAAGCATGGGGACTATGGCTACACCTTC. Its protein product is CASSLVLGKHGDYGYTF.

About this clone: Other DNA variants within this sample encode the same CDR3. The V and J genes are TRBV5-4 and TRBJ2-7; TRBD2 aligns across 7 bases. Germline CDR1 SGHNT, CDR2 YYREEE (reference sequence). The CDR3 has 13 residues. The ends lost 0 bases at V and 4 bases at J; junction bases unmatched: 1. CDR3 region: CASSLGGRYEQYF. CDR3 coding DNA: TGTGCCAGCAGCTTGGGCGGGAGATACGAGCAGTACTTC.

The V and J genes are TRBV19 and TRBJ2-3; 8 bases line up with TRBD2. After removal of 7 bases from V and 2 bases from J, the junction contained 11 bases not matched to a gene. Germline-derived CDR1 and CDR2 are LNHDA and SQIVND (reference sequence). The CDR3 is 16 amino acids. The CDR3 coding sequence is TGTGCCAGTACCGATTCATCCGGGAGGGTCACAGATACGCAGTATTTT. This translates into CASTDSSGRVTDTQYF.

The chain carries TRBV14 and TRBJ2-1, with D hard to call. The CDR3 covers 13 residues. Trimming took 0 bases from V and 15 from J, leaving 15 bases between them. Germline loops: CDR1 SGHDN, CDR2 FVKESK. The CDR3 here is CASSQDPSGPWFF. CDR3 coding DNA: TGTGCCAGCAGCCAAGATCCGTCGGGCCCCTGGTTCTTC.